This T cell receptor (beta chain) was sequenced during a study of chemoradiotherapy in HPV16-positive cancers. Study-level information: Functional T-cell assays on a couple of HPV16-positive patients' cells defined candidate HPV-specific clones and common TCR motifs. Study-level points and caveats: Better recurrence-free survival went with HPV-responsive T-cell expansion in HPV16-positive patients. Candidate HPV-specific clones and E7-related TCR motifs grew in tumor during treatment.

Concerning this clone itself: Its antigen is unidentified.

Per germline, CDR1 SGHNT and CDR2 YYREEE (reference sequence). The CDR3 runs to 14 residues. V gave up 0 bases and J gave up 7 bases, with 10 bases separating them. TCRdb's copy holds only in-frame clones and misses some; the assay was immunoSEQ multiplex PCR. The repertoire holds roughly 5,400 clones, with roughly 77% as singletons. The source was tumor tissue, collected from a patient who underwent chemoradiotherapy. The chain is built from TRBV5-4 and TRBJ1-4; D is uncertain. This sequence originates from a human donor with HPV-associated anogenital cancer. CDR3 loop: CASSLASKSEKLFF. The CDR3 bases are TGTGCCAGCAGCTTGGCATCGAAATCTGAAAAACTGTTTTTT.